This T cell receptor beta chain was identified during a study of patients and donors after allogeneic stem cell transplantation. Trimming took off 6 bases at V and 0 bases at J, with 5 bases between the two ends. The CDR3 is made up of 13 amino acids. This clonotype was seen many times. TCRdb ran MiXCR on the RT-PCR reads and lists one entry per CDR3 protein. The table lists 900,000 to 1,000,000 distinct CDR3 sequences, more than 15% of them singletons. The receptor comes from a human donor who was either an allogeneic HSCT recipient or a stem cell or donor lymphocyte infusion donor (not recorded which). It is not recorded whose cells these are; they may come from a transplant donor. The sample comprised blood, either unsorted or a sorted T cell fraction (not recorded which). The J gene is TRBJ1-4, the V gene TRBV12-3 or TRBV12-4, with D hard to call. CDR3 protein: CASSLSTNEKLFF. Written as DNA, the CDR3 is TGTGCCAGCAGCTTATCAACTAATGAAAAACTGTTTTTT.